A single sample gave rise to the 20 T cell receptor beta chains below, sequenced in a study of CD8 T cells in Susac syndrome. RNA in amounts of roughly 0.45 to 1 ug was reverse transcribed with random hexamers. TCRdb itself ran the immunoSEQ multiplex PCR reads through MiXCR, one entry per CDR3 protein. The sample yields hundreds of thousands of distinct CDR3 sequences, approximately 95% seen once. Sequencing input: CD4+ T cells from PBMCs. Receptors were obtained from a human donor with multiple sclerosis.

The chain couples TRBV29-1 to TRBJ1-1; D not certain. The length of the CDR3 is 10 residues. Between the trimmed V and J ends, which lost 2 bases and 4 bases, there was a span of 2 bases. Germline V gene data show CDR1 as SQVTM and CDR2 as ANQGSEA. The CDR3, as DNA: TGCAGCGTTGAATCCACTGAAGCTTTCTTT. This translates into CSVESTEAFF.

This clonotype was found once. V is TRBV19 and J is TRBJ1-5, with 7 nucleotides matching TRBD1. After removal of 0 bases from V and 5 bases from J, the junction contained 4 bases not matched to a gene. CDR3 length: 15 residues. The germline gives CDR1 LNHDA, CDR2 SQIVND (reference sequence). The CDR3 loop reads CASSIEGQRYQPQHF. In nucleotides, the CDR3 is TGTGCCAGTAGTATAGAGGGACAGAGATATCAGCCCCAGCATTTT. The full variable domain, its missing parts supplied by reference TRBV19 and TRBJ1-5, is DGGITQSPKYLFRKEGQNVTLSCEQNLNHDAMYWYRQDPGQGLRLIYYSQIVNDFQKGDIAEGYSVSREKKESFPLTVTSAQKNPTAFYLCASSIEGQRYQPQHFGDGTRLSIL.

This chain uses TRBV30 with TRBJ1-2; perhaps TRBD1 as D (6 bases). Germline CDR1 is GTSNPN and CDR2 is SVGIG (reference sequence). Trimming took off 2 bases at V and 8 bases at J, with 12 bases between the two ends. The CDR3 is 12 amino acids. DNA for the CDR3: TGTGCCTGGAGTCCAGGGGCGCAGGGCTACACCTTC. Amino acid sequence: CAWSPGAQGYTF.

The chain uses TRBV29-1 and TRBJ2-2, with 7 bases fitting TRBD1. V dropped 7 bases and J dropped 1; count of bases not matched to a gene: 6. This CDR3 is built from 14 residues. Germline V gene lookup returns CDR1 SQVTM and CDR2 ANQGSEA. This chain's CDR3 is CSARTGVNTGELFF. The CDR3 DNA reads as TGCAGCGCCCGGACAGGAGTGAACACCGGGGAGCTGTTTTTT.

The chain combines TRBV20-1 with TRBJ1-1; possibly TRBD1 for D (6 bases). The CDR3 has 15 residues. The V and J ends lost 2 bases and 0 bases respectively, with 13 bases between them. Germline assignment: CDR1 DFQATT and CDR2 SNEGSKA (reference sequence). The CDR3: CSARRSGTLNTEAFF. CDR3 in DNA: TGCAGTGCTAGACGAAGCGGGACACTGAACACTGAAGCTTTCTTT.

J is TRBJ1-5 and V is TRBV12-3 or TRBV12-4; maybe TRBD1 (6 bases). V was pared by 2 bases and J by 0 bases, with 11 bases between. CDR3 length: 16 residues. In nucleotides, the CDR3 is TGTGCCAGCAGTTTATGGGGGGCGCTTAGCAATCAGCCCCAGCATTTT. This encodes CASSLWGALSNQPQHF.

The chain couples TRBV3-1 to TRBJ2-7, with a possible D match to TRBD2 (5 bases). The CDR3 length is 14 residues. Trimming removed 1 base at V and 2 bases at J, with 9 bases between. Germline CDR1 is LGHDT and CDR2 is YNNKEL (reference sequence). The CDR3 nucleotides are TGTGCCAGCAGCCAAGGCTGGCGGGCCTACGAGCAGTACTTC. Protein: CASSQGWRAYEQYF.

The CDR3 is CSALAGFGGGTEAFF. CDR3 coding DNA: TGCAGTGCCCTCGCGGGTTTTGGGGGAGGCACTGAAGCTTTCTTT. The chain links TRBV20-1 to TRBJ1-1, with TRBD1 as a possible D gene (5 bases). V lost 6 bases to trimming and J lost 4 bases, with 21 bases between them. Per the germline V gene, CDR1 is DFQATT and CDR2 is SNEGSKA (reference sequence). This CDR3 is built from 15 residues.

This sequence joins TRBV7-2 and TRBJ2-5; tentatively, D is TRBD2 (6 bases). From germline, CDR1 is SGHTA and CDR2 FQGNSA. Trimming pared 5 bases from V and 2 bases from J, leaving 15 bases between. CDR3 length: 15 residues. The CDR3 spells CASSRVASDQETQYF. CDR3 nucleotides: TGTGCCAGCAGCCGCGTCGCTAGCGATCAAGAGACCCAGTACTTC.

The J gene is TRBJ2-7, the V gene TRBV5-1; a possible D gene is TRBD1 (6 bases). This CDR3 is built from 15 residues. CDR1 and CDR2 (germline): SGHRS, YFSETQ. Trimming left V 0 bases short and J 6 bases short, with 16 bases between. The DNA for the CDR3 is TGCGCCAGCAGCTTGGATCGGACAGCGTTCGCCGAGCAGTACTTC. It translates to CASSLDRTAFAEQYF. Together with reference TRBV5-1 and TRBJ2-7, the CDR3 gives the full variable domain: KAGVTQTPRYLIKTRGQQVTLSCSPISGHRSVSWYQQTPGQGLQFLFEYFSETQRNKGNFPGRFSGRQFSNSRSEMNVSTLELGDSALYLCASSLDRTAFAEQYFGPGTRLTVT.

This sequence joins TRBV9 and TRBJ2-1, with D perhaps TRBD1 or TRBD2 (5 bases each). The CDR3 spans 13 residues. The V and J ends lost 0 bases and 9 bases respectively, with 10 bases between them. The V gene's germline CDR1 is SGDLS and CDR2 YYNGEE. CDR3 in amino acids: CASSVEGSSEQFF. CDR3 coding DNA: TGTGCCAGCAGCGTAGAGGGGAGTTCTGAGCAGTTCTTC.

CDR3 coding DNA: TGTGCCAGCAGCAGGGACCTTCAGGGCGAGCAGTACGTC. It translates to CASSRDLQGEQYV. This rearrangement joins TRBV14 to TRBJ2-7; D tentatively reads TRBD1 or TRBD2 (5 bases each). The CDR3 loop spans 13 amino acids. Trimming took off 5 bases at V and 6 bases at J, with 14 bases between the two ends. Germline CDR1 is SGHDN and CDR2 is FVKESK.

Here the CDR3 DNA reads TGCAGTGCTAGTCAGGGTGGAAGCAATCAGCCCCAGCATTTT. Translated: CSASQGGSNQPQHF. The rearrangement links TRBV20-1 to TRBJ1-5, with a possible D match to TRBD1 (5 bases). Germline V gene data show CDR1 as DFQATT and CDR2 as SNEGSKA (reference sequence). Deletions cut 3 bases from V and 1 base from J, with 10 bases between. The CDR3 contains 14 residues.

The CDR3 coding sequence is TGTGCCAGCAGCCAGGGGGGTTACAGGGGCAATCAGCCCCAGCATTTT. It is translated as CASSQGGYRGNQPQHF. This chain links TRBV3-1 with TRBJ1-5, with a weak D call TRBD1 (6 bases). The length of the CDR3 is 16 residues. The germline V and J ends were trimmed by 3 bases and 2 bases, with 14 bases remaining between them. Germline CDR1 is LGHDT and CDR2 is YNNKEL (reference sequence).

This chain uses TRBV25-1 with TRBJ2-1; 13 nucleotides line up with TRBD2. Germline values: CDR1 MGHDK, CDR2 SYGVNS. The CDR3 has 15 residues. J was trimmed by 9 bases and V by 6 bases; bases with no gene match: 8. CDR3: CASSRTSGGGGEQFF. DNA for the CDR3: TGTGCCAGCAGCCGGACTAGCGGGGGAGGGGGTGAGCAGTTCTTC.

The V and J genes are TRBV9 and TRBJ2-1, with TRBD1 identical over 8 bases. V trimming: 4 bases; J trimming: 8 bases; junction bases outside the gene matches: 8. Germline V gene data show CDR1 as SGDLS and CDR2 as YYNGEE. CDR3 length equals 14 residues. The CDR3 region has the DNA TGTGCCAGCAGCCGCACCCAGGGGGCTGATGAGCAGTTCTTC. It translates to CASSRTQGADEQFF. The variable domain in full, with the rest retrieved from reference TRBV9 and TRBJ2-1, is DSGVTQTPKHLITATGQRVTLRCSPRSGDLSVYWYQQSLDQGLQFLIQYYNGEERAKGNILERFSAQQFPDLHSELNLSSLELGDSALYFCASSRTQGADEQFFGPGTRLTVL.

J is TRBJ2-5 and V is TRBV13; unclear D gene. The CDR3 runs 14 residues. Trimming pared 5 bases from V and 5 bases from J, leaving 15 bases between. CDR1 is PRHDT and CDR2 is FYEKMQ in the germline V gene (reference sequence). CDR3 sequence (DNA): TGTGCCAGCAGCGACCGAGTGGGGAAGGAGACCCAGTACTTC. This gives the protein CASSDRVGKETQYF.

The chain has TRBV29-1 and TRBJ1-1; maybe TRBD1 (6 bases). The CDR3 consists of 15 residues. V was clipped by 8 bases and J by 1 base, with 20 bases between them. Germline lookup yields CDR1 SQVTM and CDR2 ANQGSEA. This CDR3 is CSCNKITGTNTEAFF. The CDR3 region has the DNA TGCAGCTGCAACAAAATCACAGGGACGAACACTGAAGCTTTCTTT.

This clonotype came up once. The rearrangement joins TRBV2 to TRBJ2-1; no clear D gene. Trimming stripped 1 base from V and 4 bases from J, with 5 bases between. Germline V gives CDR1 SNHLY, CDR2 FYNNEI. CDR3 length equals 13 residues. CDR3 protein: CASSEVGYNEQFF. In DNA form, the CDR3 reads TGTGCCAGCAGTGAAGTAGGATACAATGAGCAGTTCTTC.

This chain connects TRBV2 to TRBJ2-5; 7 nucleotides align to TRBD2. The CDR3 spans 14 residues. Per germline, CDR1 SNHLY and CDR2 FYNNEI. The V and J ends lost 4 bases and 1 base, in that order; junction bases with no gene match: 3. This CDR3 reads CASSASGLQETQYF. In DNA form, the CDR3 reads TGTGCCAGCAGTGCTAGCGGCCTCCAAGAGACCCAGTACTTC.